The 21 T cell receptor beta chains presented below share a single source sample, sequenced in a study of blood T cell repertoires in COVID-19. Method: immunoSEQ multiplex PCR; TCRdb's copy keeps in-frame clones and lacks some. In the table there are approximately 90,000 clones, about 85% of which are singletons. The sample was peripheral blood. These receptors came from a human donor in a cohort sampled during active COVID-19.

The chain links TRBV6-5 to TRBJ2-5; possibly TRBD2 for D (6 bases). Deletions cut 7 bases from V and 7 bases from J, with 22 bases between. The CDR3 is 15 amino acids. Germline lookup yields CDR1 MNHEY and CDR2 SVGAGI. The CDR3: CASTFSDYGGVTQYF. The CDR3 DNA reads TGTGCCAGCACTTTTTCGGACTATGGCGGGGTGACCCAGTACTTC.

The V gene is TRBV2, the J gene TRBJ2-1; 11 bases map to TRBD2. CDR1 SNHLY and CDR2 FYNNEI come from the germline V gene. V shed 7 bases, J shed 10 bases, and the junction held 12 bases outside the gene matches. The CDR3 totals 15 residues. CDR3 sequence (DNA): TGTGCCAGCACGAGGGTAGCGGGAGGGCTAGGGGAGCAGTTCTTC. Protein product: CASTRVAGGLGEQFF.

Only a few counts were recorded for this clone. V usage is TRBV9 and J usage is TRBJ2-5, with 7 bases that match TRBD2. CDR1 is SGDLS and CDR2 is YYNGEE in the germline V gene. This CDR3 spans 14 amino acids. J was trimmed by 5 bases and V by 4 bases; bases with no gene match: 8. The CDR3 sequence is CASSIGLGGETQYF. For the CDR3, the DNA is TGTGCCAGCAGCATCGGACTAGGAGGGGAGACCCAGTACTTC.

This clone was recorded only once. The chain carries TRBV28 and TRBJ1-2; D gene ambiguous. CDR3 length equals 13 residues. Germline CDR1 is MDHEN and CDR2 is SYDVKM. The germline V and J ends were trimmed by 1 base and 4 bases, with 7 bases remaining between them. The CDR3 spells CASSLSTAYGYTF. As DNA, the CDR3 is TGTGCCAGCAGTTTATCTACCGCCTATGGCTACACCTTC.

This chain links TRBV5-1 with TRBJ2-5; D is undetermined. Trimming removed 1 base at V and 5 bases at J, with 9 bases between. Germline V gene lookup returns CDR1 SGHRS and CDR2 YFSETQ. The CDR3 is made up of 13 amino acids. CDR3: CASSLYGEETQYF. As DNA, the CDR3 is TGCGCCAGCAGCTTGTATGGAGAGGAGACCCAGTACTTC.

The CDR3 here is CASSQVTGSLHF. Written as DNA, the CDR3 is TGCGCCAGCAGCCAAGTAACCGGTTCCCTCCACTTT. The chain is built from TRBV4-1 and TRBJ1-6, with D unresolved. V dropped 1 base and J dropped 14 bases, with 9 bases sitting between them. The CDR3 is 12 amino acids. Germline loops: CDR1 MGHRA, CDR2 YSYEKL.

This clone was picked up a small number of times. The V and J genes are TRBV7-9 and TRBJ2-7; D remains unclear. The CDR3 spans 15 residues. Germline V gives CDR1 SEHNR, CDR2 FQNEAQ (reference sequence). V lost 2 bases to trimming and J lost 3 bases, with 14 bases between them. The CDR3 loop reads CASSLITGTGYEQYF. CDR3 bases: TGTGCCAGCAGCTTAATTACGGGTACGGGCTACGAGCAGTACTTC.

The chain is built from TRBV6-5 and TRBJ1-2; a possible D gene is TRBD1 (5 bases). This CDR3 comprises 13 residues. CDR1 MNHEY and CDR2 SVGAGI come from the germline V gene. V gave up 6 bases and J gave up 8 bases, with 16 bases separating them. The CDR3 reads CASRESGREGYTF. The CDR3 bases are TGTGCCAGCAGAGAGTCAGGGAGGGAAGGCTACACCTTC.

This clone was counted a few times. The CDR3 region is CASSWLGSWESSSGYEQYF. The CDR3 DNA reads TGTGCCAGCAGCTGGTTAGGGTCCTGGGAGTCTAGCAGCGGGTACGAGCAGTACTTC. This chain joins TRBV28 and TRBJ2-7, with D tentatively TRBD2 (6 bases). Germline V gives CDR1 MDHEN, CDR2 SYDVKM. The CDR3 is 19 residues long. The germline V and J ends were trimmed by 6 bases and 4 bases, with 31 bases remaining between them.

The chain recombines TRBV2 with TRBJ1-6; D remains unclear. This CDR3 is 15 amino acids long. Germline V gives CDR1 SNHLY, CDR2 FYNNEI. V gave up 0 bases and J gave up 10 bases, with 13 bases separating them. The CDR3 DNA is TGTGCCAGCAGTGAAGCCCCGGTTTCTCGGTCACCCCTCCACTTT. Translating gives CASSEAPVSRSPLHF.

This chain links TRBV7-2 with TRBJ2-2, with 13 nucleotides matching TRBD2. The germline V gene has CDR1 SGHTA and CDR2 FQGNSA. The length of the CDR3 is 18 residues. Unmatched junction bases numbered 9, after V lost 7 bases and J lost 1 base. For the CDR3, the DNA is TGTGCCAGCACCTTTACTAGCGGGAGGGGCGGGAACACCGGGGAGCTGTTTTTT. The encoded protein is CASTFTSGRGGNTGELFF. The full variable domain, with the rest looked up from reference TRBV7-2 and TRBJ2-2, is GAGVSQSPSNKVTEKGKDVELRCDPISGHTALYWYRQSLGQGLEFLIYFQGNSAPDKSGLPSDRFSAERTGGSVSTLTIQRTQQEDSAVYLCASTFTSGRGGNTGELFFGEGSRLTVL.

The CDR3 here is CASMGGSTDTQYF. CDR3 sequence (DNA): TGTGCCTCCATGGGGGGGAGCACAGATACGCAGTATTTT. The chain has TRBV7-9 and TRBJ2-3, with TRBD2 matching over 7 bases. Trimming at V came to 11 bases and at J to 0 bases, leaving 5 bases not matched to a gene. Germline V gives CDR1 SEHNR, CDR2 FQNEAQ (reference sequence). The CDR3 is 13 amino acids.

The CDR3 here is CASSLQSGGAPGELFF. The CDR3 DNA is TGTGCCAGCAGCTTACAGAGCGGGGGGGCCCCCGGGGAGCTGTTTTTT. The chain combines TRBV7-2 with TRBJ2-2; 10 bases map to TRBD2. Germline values: CDR1 SGHTA, CDR2 FQGNSA. This CDR3 has 16 amino acids. After removal of 2 bases from V and 6 bases from J, the junction contained 6 bases not matched to a gene. Full variable domain (remainder filled in from reference TRBV7-2 and TRBJ2-2): GAGVSQSPSNKVTEKGKDVELRCDPISGHTALYWYRQSLGQGLEFLIYFQGNSAPDKSGLPSDRFSAERTGGSVSTLTIQRTQQEDSAVYLCASSLQSGGAPGELFFGEGSRLTVL.

Worth noting for this clone: This CDR3 is also generated by other DNA sequences in the sample. As DNA, the CDR3 is TGCGCCAGCAGCTTGGAAGGGGGCTCTGGAAACACCATATATTTT. Protein sequence: CASSLEGGSGNTIYF. The V call is TRBV5-1, the J call TRBJ1-3; maybe TRBD1 (6 bases). V lost 0 bases and J lost 0, with 7 bases in between. CDR1 and CDR2 from the germline V gene are SGHRS and YFSETQ. This CDR3 has 15 residues. Together with reference TRBV5-1 and TRBJ1-3, the CDR3 gives the full variable domain: KAGVTQTPRYLIKTRGQQVTLSCSPISGHRSVSWYQQTPGQGLQFLFEYFSETQRNKGNFPGRFSGRQFSNSRSEMNVSTLELGDSALYLCASSLEGGSGNTIYFGEGSWLTVV.

This chain joins TRBV6-2 or TRBV6-3 and TRBJ2-7; tentatively, D is TRBD1 (6 bases). Germline CDR1 and CDR2: MNHEY and SVGEGT. Trimming took off 4 bases at V and 5 bases at J, with 15 bases between the two ends. The CDR3 length is 14 residues. This chain's CDR3 is CASSSLQGPHEQYF. The CDR3, as DNA: TGTGCCAGCAGTTCCCTACAGGGTCCCCACGAGCAGTACTTC.

J is TRBJ1-5 and V is TRBV18; D ambiguous. The ends were cut back, 5 bases at V and 9 bases at J, with 14 bases in the middle. The germline V gene encodes CDR1 KGHSH and CDR2 LQKENI. This CDR3 has 13 amino acids. The CDR3 nucleotides are TGTGCCAGCTCAGCTCGAGGGTGGGGGCCCCAGCATTTT. Its translation: CASSARGWGPQHF.

Written as DNA, the CDR3 is TGCAGCGTTGCGAGCTACCAGAACACTGAAGCTTTCTTT. Its translation is CSVASYQNTEAFF. This chain connects TRBV29-1 to TRBJ1-1; D ambiguous. In germline, CDR1 is SQVTM, CDR2 ANQGSEA. CDR3 length equals 13 residues. V was clipped by 4 bases and J by 1 base, with 10 bases between them. Variable domain in full (rest from reference TRBV29-1 and TRBJ1-1): SAVISQKPSRDICQRGTSLTIQCQVDSQVTMMFWYRQQPGQSLTLIATANQGSEATYESGFVIDKFPISRPNLTFSTLTVSNMSPEDSSIYLCSVASYQNTEAFFGQGTRLTVV.

This clone appeared once. This sequence joins TRBV6-5 and TRBJ2-7, with a weak D call TRBD2 (5 bases). The CDR3 consists of 13 residues. Trimming removed 2 bases at V and 3 bases at J, with 8 bases between. Germline V gene data show CDR1 as MNHEY and CDR2 as SVGAGI. Here the CDR3 reads CASSYRESYEQYF. The DNA of the CDR3 is TGTGCCAGCAGTTACAGGGAGAGCTACGAGCAGTACTTC.

This rearrangement joins TRBV3-1 (or the pseudogene TRBV3-2) to TRBJ1-4; the match to TRBD1 covers 8 bases. Trimming cost V 3 bases and J 4 bases; bases outside gene matches: 7. The CDR3 runs to 16 residues. Germline V gene lookup returns CDR1 LGHDT and CDR2 YNNKEL (reference sequence). CDR3 sequence (DNA): TGTGCCAGCAGCCAGTCGGGACAGGATATTAATGAAAAACTGTTTTTT. Translating it yields CASSQSGQDINEKLFF.

V gene TRBV7-9 combines with J gene TRBJ2-1, with 9 bases matching TRBD1. The germline V gene encodes CDR1 SEHNR and CDR2 FQNEAQ (reference sequence). The CDR3 loop spans 16 amino acids. V gave up 6 bases and J gave up 8 bases; unmatched junction bases: 14. CDR3 amino acids: CASSPPGTGFVDEQFF. The CDR3 DNA sequence: TGTGCCAGCAGTCCTCCCGGGACAGGGTTTGTCGATGAGCAGTTCTTC. Complete variable domain (other parts from reference TRBV7-9 and TRBJ2-1): DTGVSQNPRHKITKRGQNVTFRCDPISEHNRLYWYRQTLGQGPEFLTYFQNEAQLEKSRLLSDRFSAERPKGSFSTLEIQRTEQGDSAMYLCASSPPGTGFVDEQFFGPGTRLTVL.

This chain joins TRBV19 and TRBJ2-7; D gene ambiguous. The CDR3 loop spans 13 amino acids. Deletions cut 2 bases from V and 2 bases from J, with 7 bases between. CDR1 and CDR2 from the germline V gene are LNHDA and SQIVND (reference sequence). The CDR3 loop is CASSIQVTYEQYF. In DNA, the CDR3 is TGTGCCAGTAGTATACAGGTGACCTACGAGCAGTACTTC. The variable domain in full, with the rest retrieved from reference TRBV19 and TRBJ2-7, is DGGITQSPKYLFRKEGQNVTLSCEQNLNHDAMYWYRQDPGQGLRLIYYSQIVNDFQKGDIAEGYSVSREKKESFPLTVTSAQKNPTAFYLCASSIQVTYEQYFGPGTRLTVT.